These 10 T cell receptor beta chains came from one sample sequenced in a study of cytomegalovirus exposure and HLA in healthy donors. Libraries were prepared by immunoSEQ multiplex PCR; TCRdb keeps only in-frame clonotypes and omits some of them. Of some 120,000 clones listed, about 96% are singletons. The material sequenced was PBMCs. Source of these receptors: a man aged 18 to 29 in good health and CMV-seronegative.

This sequence joins TRBV5-6 and TRBJ1-2, with D possibly being TRBD1 (6 bases). Per the germline V gene, CDR1 is SGHDT and CDR2 is YYEEEE. The V end was cut by 2 bases, the J end by 2 bases, with 7 bases between. The CDR3 extends over 13 amino acids. This chain's CDR3 is CASSLGQNYGYTF. The CDR3 DNA is TGTGCCAGCAGCTTAGGACAGAACTATGGCTACACCTTC. Combining the CDR3 with reference TRBV5-6 and TRBJ1-2 gives the whole variable domain DAGVTQSPTHLIKTRGQQVTLRCSPKSGHDTVSWYQQALGQGPQFIFQYYEEEERQRGNFPDRFSGHQFPNYSSELNVNALLLGDSALYLCASSLGQNYGYTFGSGTRLTVV.

The chain combines TRBV29-1 with TRBJ2-5; D is ambiguous. Trimming took off 6 bases at V and 4 bases at J, with 9 bases between the two ends. Germline V gene lookup returns CDR1 SQVTM and CDR2 ANQGSEA. The CDR3 spans 11 residues. The CDR3 region is CSVTSPETQYF. The DNA for the CDR3 is TGCAGCGTGACTTCACCAGAGACCCAGTACTTC.

The chain is built from TRBV13 and TRBJ2-1, with 10 bases matching TRBD2. With 4 bases clipped from V and 4 bases from J, the junction kept 7 bases outside the gene matches. CDR3 length equals 16 residues. Germline CDR1 reads PRHDT; CDR2 reads FYEKMQ (reference sequence). This CDR3 is CASSWLAGAHYNEQFF. In DNA form, the CDR3 reads TGTGCCAGCAGCTGGCTAGCGGGAGCCCATTACAATGAGCAGTTCTTC.

The rearrangement uses TRBV6-6 and TRBJ1-1, with 7 bases lining up with TRBD1. The germline gives CDR1 MNHNY, CDR2 SVGAGI (reference sequence). CDR3 length: 13 residues. J gave up 4 bases and V 7 bases, and 6 bases lay outside the gene matches. CDR3 residues: CASIADRVTEAFF. The CDR3, as DNA: TGTGCCAGCATCGCTGACAGGGTCACTGAAGCTTTCTTT.

The chain employs TRBV5-4 and TRBJ2-7; possible D gene TRBD2, 6 bases. This CDR3 comprises 14 residues. V lost 4 bases and J 3 bases, leaving 14 bases between the germline ends. The V gene's germline CDR1 is SGHNT and CDR2 YYREEE (reference sequence). The CDR3 DNA follows: TGTGCCAGCAGCGGCCGGGACTCTCACTACGAGCAGTACTTC. Residues: CASSGRDSHYEQYF.

The chain joins TRBV5-8 to TRBJ2-1, with 7 bases aligning to TRBD1. Looked up from germline, CDR1 is SGHTS and CDR2 is YDEGEE. CDR3 length equals 13 residues. V shed 5 bases and J 10 bases; nucleotides not matched to a gene: 9. CDR3 region: CASRMTGRGEQFF. CDR3 in DNA: TGTGCCAGCAGGATGACAGGGAGAGGAGAGCAGTTCTTC.

This sequence joins TRBV4-3 and TRBJ2-7, with 7 bases fitting TRBD2. The V gene end was trimmed by 0 bases and the J gene end by 2 bases; junction bases not matched to a gene: 10. CDR1 LGHNA and CDR2 YSLEER come from the germline V gene. The length of the CDR3 is 17 residues. The CDR3 is CASSQDLNGRFPYEQYF. The CDR3 DNA reads TGCGCCAGCAGCCAAGATTTGAACGGGAGGTTCCCCTACGAGCAGTACTTC.

This clone was found once. The chain has TRBV11-2 and TRBJ1-4; 9 bases map to TRBD1. Germline CDR1 reads SGHAT; CDR2 reads FQNNGV. This CDR3 contains 15 residues. Unmatched junction bases numbered 5, after V lost 1 base and J lost 8 bases. For the CDR3, the DNA is TGTGCCAGCAGCTTAGTGGGGACAGGGAAAGAAAAACTGTTTTTT. This translates into CASSLVGTGKEKLFF.

The J gene is TRBJ1-2, the V gene TRBV28; 7 bases line up with TRBD1. J was trimmed by 0 bases and V by 4 bases; bases with no gene match: 11. Per germline, CDR1 MDHEN and CDR2 SYDVKM. There are 17 residues in the CDR3. CDR3 in amino acids: CASSSGGQPTSNYGYTF. CDR3 in DNA: TGTGCCAGCAGTTCAGGGGGACAGCCAACTTCTAACTATGGCTACACCTTC.

V gene TRBV5-1 combines with J gene TRBJ1-3; weak D call: TRBD1 (5 bases). CDR1 is SGHRS, CDR2 YFSETQ, per germline. V lost 4 bases to trimming and J lost 0 bases, with 11 bases between them. The CDR3 extends over 15 amino acids. The CDR3 DNA is TGCGCCAGCAGCCCAGACCAGGGCTCTGGAAACACCATATATTTT. Protein: CASSPDQGSGNTIYF.